This T cell receptor (beta chain) was captured by sequencing in a study of T cell changes during pregnancy in multiple sclerosis. Method: immunoSEQ multiplex PCR; TCRdb's copy keeps in-frame clones and lacks some. This sample has some 110,000 clones, with just under 95% found just once. The TCR sequence derives from a female donor with multiple sclerosis, enrolled in a pregnancy study. Sample: peripheral blood, taken after pregnancy.

Here the CDR3 DNA reads TGTGCCAGCTCACCAGCGGACAGCTCTGGAAACACCATATATTTT. It is translated as CASSPADSSGNTIYF. The V gene is TRBV18, the J gene TRBJ1-3; a weak D match, TRBD1 (6 bases). CDR3 length equals 15 residues. Germline V lookup: CDR1 KGHSH, CDR2 LQKENI. V lost 2 bases and J lost 0, with 8 bases in between.